The 20 T cell receptor beta chains presented below share a single source sample, sequenced in a study of T cells in women clearing cervical HPV infection. Method: immunoSEQ multiplex PCR; TCRdb's copy keeps in-frame clones and lacks some. In all, the sample yields about 19,000 clones. The specimen was blood buffy coat. The origin of the receptors is a woman between 18 and 75 years old with a cervical HPV16 infection that either progressed to CIN3+ or cleared (not recorded which).

Notes on this clone: The read is 3 residues too short to cover the CDR3 end, so that end is filled in from the germline J gene. The chain joins TRBV20-1 to TRBJ2-3; no clear D. Germline loops: CDR1 DFQATT, CDR2 SNEGSKA (reference sequence). The CDR3 spans 9 residues. V lost 8 bases and J 6 bases, leaving 6 bases between the germline ends. The CDR3 sequence: CSPPDTQYF. The CDR3 DNA, read in part, is TGCAGTCCTCCCGATACG.

Points on this clone: The sequenced fragment ends 3 residues before the CDR3 boundary, so the rest is inferred from the germline J gene. V is TRBV19 and J is TRBJ1-6, with TRBD1 matching 10 bases. With V trimmed by 4 bases and J by 0 bases, 6 bases remained unmatched. The CDR3 spans 18 residues. Germline V gives CDR1 LNHDA, CDR2 SQIVND (reference sequence). CDR3 protein: CASSTRRTGGSYNSPLHF. CDR3 DNA, as far as it was read: TGTGCCAGTAGTACCCGTCGGACAGGGGGCTCCTATAATTCACCC.

As to this clone: The read ends 3 residues shy of where the CDR3 ends; the end is completed using the germline J gene. V usage is TRBV18 and J usage is TRBJ2-4, with D tentatively TRBD2 (7 bases). The CDR3 has 12 amino acids. CDR1 and CDR2 (germline): KGHSH, LQKENI. The CDR3 bases that were read are TGTGCCAGCTCACCCAACAGGGAGGGT. This codes for CASSPNREG. The CDR3, in full, reads CASSPNREGQYF.

This chain's CDR3 is CASAPGAGGRADTQYF. Partial CDR3 DNA: TGTGCCAGTGCCCCAGGCGCGGGGGGGCGAGCAGATACC. The rearrangement joins TRBV19 to TRBJ2-5; 9 bases align to TRBD2. The missing CDR3 end, 3 residues past where the read stops, is filled in from the germline J gene. Germline loops: CDR1 LNHDA, CDR2 SQIVND (reference sequence). This CDR3 spans 16 amino acids.

In regard to this clone: The CDR3 extends 3 residues past the end of the read, so its final part is completed from the germline J gene. This sequence joins TRBV14 and TRBJ1-6; no clear D gene. This CDR3 has 15 amino acids. Looked up from germline, CDR1 is SGHDN and CDR2 is FVKESK. V was cut by 6 bases and J by 0 bases, with 9 bases left in between. The CDR3 DNA, read in part, is TGTGCCAGCAGGGGCACGAACTCCTATAATTCACCC. The encoded protein is CASRGTNSYNSP. The CDR3 as a whole reads CASRGTNSYNSPLHF.

To note about this clone: The observed sequence ends 3 residues before the CDR3 terminus, with the missing tail filled in from the germline J gene. The J gene is TRBJ2-1, the V gene TRBV7-9, with a possible D match to TRBD2 (6 bases). There are 12 residues in the CDR3. Trimming took off 3 bases at V and 7 bases at J, with 7 bases between the two ends. Germline loops: CDR1 SEHNR, CDR2 FQNEAQ (reference sequence). Here the CDR3 reads CASSLDYNEQFF. The sequenced CDR3 bases are TGTGCCAGCAGCTTGGACTATAATGAG.

Of note for this clone: The read falls 3 residues short of the CDR3 end, and the missing part is taken from the germline J gene. The rearrangement links TRBV20-1 to TRBJ1-5; D possibly corresponds to TRBD1 (5 bases). The germline gives CDR1 DFQATT, CDR2 SNEGSKA (reference sequence). V lost 2 bases and J lost 9, with 17 bases in between. The CDR3 loop spans 14 amino acids. The sequenced part of the CDR3 DNA is TGCAGTGCTAGACCAGACAGTCCCCTAGGGCCC. It translates to CSARPDSPLGP. From start to end, the CDR3 is CSARPDSPLGPQHF.

A remark on this clone: One end of the junction varies from germline; a read error may be responsible. Distinct nucleotide sequences in the sample also encode this CDR3. The CDR3 DNA, read in part, is TGCGCCAGCAGCGGGGACAGTGGAAACACG. Translating it yields CASSGDSGNT. The CDR3 in its entirety is CASSGDSGNTIYF. V is TRBV5-1 and J is TRBJ1-3, with 7 nucleotides matching TRBD1. From the germline J gene comes the end of the CDR3, since the read stops 3 residues before it. Germline loops: CDR1 SGHRS, CDR2 YFSETQ. The CDR3 spans 13 residues.

Worth noting for this clone: The read ends 3 residues shy of where the CDR3 ends; the end is completed using the germline J gene. The rearrangement uses TRBV7-2 and TRBJ2-1; 9 bases match TRBD1. With V trimmed by 3 bases and J by 5 bases, 2 bases remained unmatched. CDR3 length equals 14 residues. Germline V gene data show CDR1 as SGHTA and CDR2 as FQGNSA. The CDR3 here is CASSLDRGNNEQFF. CDR3 bases read: TGTGCCAGCAGCTTGGACAGGGGAAACAATGAG.

Concerning this clone: Read sequence stops 3 residues before the CDR3 end, and the germline J gene provides the missing end. The chain carries TRBV2 and TRBJ2-2, with a tentative D call TRBD1 (6 bases). Germline V gene lookup returns CDR1 SNHLY and CDR2 FYNNEI. The CDR3 contains 14 residues. CDR3 in amino acids: CASSEQGPREKLFF. CDR3 DNA (partial): TGTGCCAGCAGTGAACAGGGGCCGAGAGAAAAG.

As concerns this clone: The DNA ends 3 residues before the CDR3 does, and the rest of the CDR3 is filled in from the germline J gene. The chain carries TRBV2 and TRBJ2-5; 8 bases agree with TRBD1. J lost 7 bases, V lost 10 bases, and 11 bases had no gene match. Germline V lookup: CDR1 SNHLY, CDR2 FYNNEI. This CDR3 is built from 13 residues. This CDR3 is CATLDRAKGTQYF. Incomplete CDR3 DNA: TGTGCCACCCTGGACAGGGCCAAAGGGACC.

Turning to this clone: The DNA ends 3 residues before the CDR3 does, and the rest of the CDR3 is filled in from the germline J gene. The genes are TRBV7-9 and TRBJ2-3; D is unclear. Germline V gene data show CDR1 as SEHNR and CDR2 as FQNEAQ (reference sequence). This CDR3 spans 11 amino acids. V lost 5 bases and J 3 bases, leaving 3 bases between the germline ends. CDR3 DNA, as far as it was read: TGTGCCAGCAGCCCTACAGATACG. Protein: CASSPTDT. In full, the CDR3 reads CASSPTDTQYF.

On this clone itself: The read stops 3 residues short of the end of the CDR3; the missing end is completed from the germline J gene. The gene calls are TRBV18 and TRBJ1-2; D is perhaps TRBD1 (6 bases). CDR3 length: 15 residues. From germline, CDR1 is KGHSH and CDR2 LQKENI. CDR3: CASSGNREGNNDYTF. The part of the CDR3 DNA that was read is TGTGCCAGCTCAGGAAACAGGGAGGGGAACAATGAC.

On this clone itself: Sequencing ends 3 residues short of the CDR3 end; the germline J gene provides the rest. This sequence joins TRBV19 and TRBJ1-1; 7 nucleotides match TRBD1. From germline, CDR1 is LNHDA and CDR2 SQIVND (reference sequence). There are 15 residues in the CDR3. Trimming at V came to 4 bases and at J to 4 bases, leaving 9 bases not matched to a gene. The chain's CDR3 is CASSTLKGAVTEAFF. CDR3 DNA, as far as it was read: TGTGCCAGTAGTACCCTGAAGGGGGCCGTCACTGAA.

In regard to this clone: The read ends 3 residues early relative to the CDR3; the germline J gene fills the gap. V is TRBV20-1 and J is TRBJ1-3; unclear D gene. The CDR3 runs to 13 residues. The V and J ends lost 7 bases and 0 bases respectively, with 10 bases between them. Germline V lookup: CDR1 DFQATT, CDR2 SNEGSKA (reference sequence). The CDR3 reads CSVRGPSGNTIYF. The part of the CDR3 DNA that was read is TGCAGTGTCCGAGGGCCCTCTGGAAACACC.

Concerning this clone: The sequenced fragment ends 3 residues before the CDR3 boundary, so the rest is inferred from the germline J gene. The J gene is TRBJ1-2, the V gene TRBV10-3, with TRBD1 identical over 7 bases. This CDR3 has 12 residues. Germline CDR1 reads ENHRY; CDR2 reads SYGVKD. The CDR3 is CAIREQGSGYTF. CDR3 DNA, as far as it was read: TGTGCCATCAGGGAACAGGGGTCGGGC.

On this clone itself: The read ends 3 residues early relative to the CDR3; the germline J gene fills the gap. V and J are TRBV6-1 and TRBJ1-5; D gene uncertain. The CDR3 sequence is 16 residues long. Trimming cost V 2 bases and J 4 bases, with 15 bases left between them. The germline CDR1 and CDR2 sequences are MNHNS and SASEGT. Incomplete CDR3 DNA: TGTGCCAGCAGTGAAATGGCAAGAATCAATAATCAGCCC. This codes for CASSEMARINNQP. The entire CDR3 protein reads CASSEMARINNQPQHF.

Remarks on this clone: One end of the junction varies from germline; a read error may be responsible. Other DNA sequences within the sample encode an identical CDR3. CDR3 DNA (partial): TGCGCCAGCAGCTTGGAAGTGCGGGGAAGTGCTGGAAACACA. Protein: CASSLEVRGSAGNT. The whole CDR3 region reads CASSLEVRGSAGNTIYF. V and J are TRBV5-1 and TRBJ1-3; D is uncertain. The read ends 3 residues before the CDR3 terminus; that terminus is restored from the germline J gene. Germline V gene lookup returns CDR1 SGHRS and CDR2 YFSETQ. The CDR3 extends over 17 amino acids.

Notes on this clone: Sequencing ends 3 residues short of the CDR3 end; the germline J gene provides the rest. The V call is TRBV2, the J call TRBJ2-7, with 12 bases aligning to TRBD2. CDR1 and CDR2 from the germline V gene are SNHLY and FYNNEI. Unmatched junction bases numbered 7, after V lost 7 bases and J lost 0 bases. The CDR3 contains 16 residues. This CDR3 is CASTPLAGGHSYEQYF. CDR3 bases read: TGTGCCAGCACCCCACTAGCGGGGGGACACTCCTACGAG.

Frequency places this clone as medium-sized (0.01 to 0.1%). The CDR3 end is not reached by the read, which stops 3 residues before it; the germline J gene fills it in. V gene TRBV20-1 combines with J gene TRBJ2-3, with 9 bases that match TRBD1. V shed 1 base and J 6 bases; nucleotides not matched to a gene: 8. CDR3 length equals 15 residues. CDR1 and CDR2 (germline): DFQATT, SNEGSKA (reference sequence). CDR3 loop: CSARGSTGGFDTQYF. The CDR3 bases that were read are TGCAGTGCTAGAGGATCGACAGGGGGATTCGATACG.